Below, 5 T cell receptor beta chains from the same sample are listed, as sequenced in a study of cytomegalovirus exposure and HLA in healthy donors. Primers: 60 Vbeta forward and 13 Jbeta reverse. Here immunoSEQ multiplex PCR was the method, and the copy in TCRdb shows in-frame clones only, minus some. Of 150,000 or so clones listed, roughly 80% are singletons. What was sequenced was PBMCs. Receptor source: a male donor in good health and CMV-seropositive.

V and J are TRBV19 and TRBJ1-5; TRBD1 aligns across 11 bases. Germline V gene sequence: CDR1 LNHDA, CDR2 SQIVND (reference sequence). V shed 5 bases and J 6 bases; nucleotides not matched to a gene: 6. This CDR3 is built from 15 residues. The CDR3 coding sequence is TGTGCCAGTAGTGAAGGGACAGGGGGAGGTCAGCCCCAGCATTTT. Translation gives CASSEGTGGGQPQHF.

The gene calls are TRBV7-6 and TRBJ1-1; D not certain. V was trimmed by 0 bases and J by 6 bases, leaving 20 bases between them. The CDR3 length is 17 residues. CDR1 is SGHVS and CDR2 is FNYEAQ in the germline V gene. The CDR3 DNA is TGTGCCAGCAGCTTAGCGGGCCTGGGAGGTTTTAACGCTGAAGCTTTCTTT. The encoded protein is CASSLAGLGGFNAEAFF.

This chain connects TRBV6-4 to TRBJ1-1; TRBD1 matches at 9 bases. Germline assignment: CDR1 MRHNA and CDR2 SNTAGT. The CDR3 covers 14 residues. V dropped 4 bases and J dropped 9; count of bases not matched to a gene: 9. CDR3 in amino acids: CASSVTGGRSKAFF. CDR3 nucleotide sequence: TGTGCCAGCAGTGTGACAGGGGGTAGGTCGAAAGCTTTCTTT.

Only a few counts were recorded for this clone. The chain has TRBV9 and TRBJ1-1, with 9 bases fitting TRBD1. Germline CDR1 SGDLS, CDR2 YYNGEE. The CDR3 spans 16 residues. Germline trimming cut 0 bases from V and 1 base from J; bases unmatched to any gene: 4. CDR3 nucleotide sequence: TGTGCCAGCAGCGTAGTACAGGGGGCGTCGAACACTGAAGCTTTCTTT. This sequence encodes CASSVVQGASNTEAFF.

This clone was picked up a small number of times. The rearrangement uses TRBV19 and TRBJ2-1; TRBD1 agrees at 8 bases. CDR1 is LNHDA, CDR2 SQIVND, per germline (reference sequence). This CDR3 has 16 amino acids. Trimming at V came to 3 bases and at J to 4 bases, leaving 8 bases not matched to a gene. The CDR3 sequence: CASSILRGRAYNEQFF. The CDR3 DNA sequence: TGTGCCAGTAGTATCCTCAGGGGGCGCGCTTACAATGAGCAGTTCTTC.